These T cell receptor beta chains were read from a single sample in a study of T cells after yellow fever vaccination. TCRdb redid the calling of the 5' RACE reads with MiXCR, one entry per CDR3 protein. The sample has under 400,000 distinct CDR3 sequences, more than 9% seen once. The sample here was PBMCs, taken on the day of the first yellow fever vaccination. The receptor source for this set is a man aged 18-30 years who received the YFV17D yellow fever vaccine. Each CDR3 is given with its conserved first and last residue. Fields, in order: V gene, clone size, J gene, D gene, CDR3 DNA, CDR3 protein. D genes are given only for firm matches. Clone sizes are given selectively: once, few, many, or a class where the clone is expanded.

TRBV19	-	TRBJ2-3	-	TGTGCCAGTACCCAGGGCTGGAACACAGATACGCAGTATTTT	CASTQGWNTDTQYF
TRBV6-5	few	TRBJ2-5	-	TGTGCCAGCAGTTACTCGGGTCGGGGAGCGACCCAGTACTTC	CASSYSGRGATQYF
TRBV12-3/TRBV12-4	-	TRBJ2-1	-	TGTGCCAGCAGTTTTTTGGCGGGGTGGAATGAGCAGTTCTTC	CASSFLAGWNEQFF
TRBV3-1	few	TRBJ2-3	-	TGTGCCAGCAGCCAAGATGAGTATACGCAGTATTTT	CASSQDEYTQYF
TRBV19	-	TRBJ2-7	-	TGTGCCAGCGGACACACGTACGAGCAGTACTTC	CASGHTYEQYF
TRBV29-1	-	TRBJ2-4	-	TGCAGCGTTGCCAGGATCGACTATTTAGCCAAAAACATTCAGTACTTC	CSVARIDYLAKNIQYF
TRBV27	few	TRBJ2-5	-	TGTGCCAGCAGTCCCCTGACAGGCCAAGAGACCCAGTACTTC	CASSPLTGQETQYF
TRBV29-1	many	TRBJ1-2	-	TGCAGCGTTGATCGTGGCGGCTACACCTTC	CSVDRGGYTF
TRBV10-2	many	TRBJ1-5	-	TGCGCCAGCAGTGAGGAGGGACGGGGGCCCCAGCATTTT	CASSEEGRGPQHF
TRBV3-1	-	TRBJ1-1	-	TGTGCCAGCAGCCCCAAAAGGGCACCGGGAGCTTTCTTT	CASSPKRAPGAFF
TRBV4-1	few	TRBJ2-2	TRBD2	TGCGCCAGCAGCCAAAGGCGGGGGGACACCGGGGAGCTGTTTTTT	CASSQRRGDTGELFF
TRBV6-2/TRBV6-3	few	TRBJ2-1	TRBD1	TGTGCCAGCAGTATACAGGGGGCGGGCTCCTACAATGAGCAGTTCTTC	CASSIQGAGSYNEQFF
TRBV2	few	TRBJ2-7	-	TGTGCCAGCAGTCCCCGATACTACGAGCAGTACTTC	CASSPRYYEQYF
TRBV12-3/TRBV12-4	-	TRBJ1-1	-	TGTGCCTGCAGTTTAATATCAGGGGCGCGGCGGATGAACACTGAAGCTTTCTTT	CACSLISGARRMNTEAFF
TRBV12-3/TRBV12-4	once	TRBJ2-1	-	TGTGCCAGCACCTACAGGGATAGCTACAATGAGCAGTTCTTC	CASTYRDSYNEQFF
TRBV6-2/TRBV6-3	-	TRBJ1-5	-	TGTGCCAGCAGACCCCCTGTGGCGGGTGGTCAGCCCCAGCATTTT	CASRPPVAGGQPQHF
TRBV7-2	many	TRBJ2-3	TRBD1	TGTGCCAGCATCCCTCGGACAGGAGGCACAGATACGCAGTATTTT	CASIPRTGGTDTQYF
TRBV4-2	few	TRBJ2-7	-	TGTGCCAGCAGCCAAGTGGAGGGGGCCTACAGCTCCTACGAGCAGTACTTC	CASSQVEGAYSSYEQYF
TRBV11-2	few	TRBJ2-7	-	TGTGCCAGCAGCCCCTTCGGCGGCGGGCGAAGCTCCTACGAGCAGTACTTC	CASSPFGGGRSSYEQYF
TRBV12-3/TRBV12-4	few	TRBJ2-2	TRBD1	TGTGCCAGCAGAGAGACAGGGGCAGTTTCGAACACCGGGGAGCTGTTTTTT	CASRETGAVSNTGELFF
TRBV7-9	-	TRBJ1-6	-	TGTGCCAGCAGCTCGACAGGAAATAATTCACCCCTCCACTTT	CASSSTGNNSPLHF
TRBV5-1	many	TRBJ2-5	-	TGCGCCAGCAGCTTGGTGACCCAGCAAGAGACCCAGTACTTC	CASSLVTQQETQYF
TRBV5-1	-	TRBJ2-1	-	TGCGCCAGCAGCCTCCCGGAGGGGCATGAGCAGTTCTTC	CASSLPEGHEQFF
TRBV6-2/TRBV6-3	few	TRBJ2-7	-	TGTGCCAGCAGTTATCTGTCAGGTTACTCCTACGAGCAGTACTTC	CASSYLSGYSYEQYF
TRBV9	few	TRBJ2-2	-	TGTGCCAGCAGCGTAGGAGGGGATTACAGGGTGTTAAATATCGGGGAGCTGTTTTTT	CASSVGGDYRVLNIGELFF
TRBV7-2	few	TRBJ2-5	TRBD2	TGTGCCAGCAGCTTAGCCCCCGCTAGCGGGGGTCAGGAGACCCAGTACTTC	CASSLAPASGGQETQYF
TRBV4-1	-	TRBJ2-5	-	TGCGCCAGCAGCCAAGGCGCCAGGGAGACCCAGTACTTC	CASSQGARETQYF
TRBV3-1	few	TRBJ1-1	-	TGTGCCAGCAGCCAAGTTTCCGAGAACACTGAAGCTTTCTTT	CASSQVSENTEAFF
TRBV12-3/TRBV12-4	few	TRBJ2-7	-	TGTGCCAGCACCAAGGGGAGAGACTACGAGCAGTACTTC	CASTKGRDYEQYF
TRBV20-1	few	TRBJ1-6	-	TGCAGTGCTAGGGGCCCCCGCAATAATTCACCCCTCCACTTT	CSARGPRNNSPLHF
TRBV14	many	TRBJ2-1	-	TGTGCCAGCAGCCAAGAAGGGAGGTCCGATGAGCAGTTCTTC	CASSQEGRSDEQFF
TRBV7-2	few	TRBJ1-5	-	TGTGCCAGCAGCGTACAGGGCGAGCCCCAGCATTTT	CASSVQGEPQHF
TRBV19	-	TRBJ1-2	-	TGTGCCAGTAGTCTCCAAATGCAGGGACACGGCTACACCTTC	CASSLQMQGHGYTF
TRBV6-5	many	TRBJ1-2	-	TGTGCCAGCAGTTACTCGTCCGGGAGCCCGAACGGTGGCTACACCTTC	CASSYSSGSPNGGYTF
TRBV28	few	TRBJ2-5	TRBD2	TGTGCCAGCGCGGGGGGAGGAGAGACCCAGTACTTC	CASAGGGETQYF
TRBV7-2	-	TRBJ2-5	TRBD2	TGTGCCAGCAGCTTAGGGACTAGCCGAAAGACCCAGTACTTC	CASSLGTSRKTQYF
TRBV4-1	-	TRBJ2-1	-	TGCGCCAGCAGCCAAGAAAACTTATACAATGAGCAGTTCTTC	CASSQENLYNEQFF
TRBV4-2	few	TRBJ1-4	TRBD1	TGTGCCAGCAGCCGGGACAGGGACTTTCAACTGTTTTTT	CASSRDRDFQLFF
TRBV20-1	-	TRBJ1-2	TRBD1	TGCAGTGCCAGCCGACAGGGTGAACGTGGCTACACCTTC	CSASRQGERGYTF
TRBV10-3	few	TRBJ2-3	-	TGTGCCATCAGCTTCGATCGAGTTGGCACAGATACGCAGTATTTT	CAISFDRVGTDTQYF
TRBV7-8	-	TRBJ1-1	-	TGTGCCAGCAGCTTAGGGGAGGTCCCCCACACTGAAGCTTTCTTT	CASSLGEVPHTEAFF
TRBV9	-	TRBJ2-5	TRBD2	TGTGCCAGCAGCTCCGGACTAGCGGGGACATACCAAGAGACCCAGTACTTC	CASSSGLAGTYQETQYF
TRBV4-1	-	TRBJ2-3	TRBD2	TGCGCCAGCAGCCTGATAGCGGGGGCGGATACGCAGTATTTT	CASSLIAGADTQYF
TRBV20-1	-	TRBJ1-5	-	TGCAGTGCTAGAGCCCTAGAACGGGGGTCTGATGGTCCCCAGCATTTT	CSARALERGSDGPQHF